The rows below give T cell receptor beta chains drawn from one sample of a study of T-cell memory formation after mild COVID-19. TCRdb used MiXCR to reprocess the 5' RACE reads, holding one entry per CDR3 protein. Of 250,000 to 300,000 distinct CDR3 sequences in the sample, roughly 17% were seen once. The specimen was PBMCs or a T cell subset sorted from them (not recorded which). Receptor source: a man younger than 35 who had mild COVID-19 (a few samples of this study predate the infection). Cell type and time point are not known. Both conserved end residues are part of each CDR3. The D gene is left open where the match is weak. Clone size is given for some rows only: seen once, a few or many times, or a class if the clone is expanded.

d_gene	len	v_gene	abundance	j_gene	CDR3aa	CDR3nt
TRBD1	14	TRBV5-1	few	TRBJ1-4	CASSLRDSGEKLFF	TGCGCCAGCAGCTTACGGGACAGCGGCGAAAAACTGTTTTTT
TRBD1	15	TRBV4-1	many	TRBJ2-7	CASSHRTGGPYEQYF	TGCGCCAGCAGCCACCGGACAGGGGGCCCCTACGAGCAGTACTTC
TRBD2	15	TRBV9	few	TRBJ2-7	CASSEFSGGTGEQYF	TGTGCCAGCAGCGAGTTTAGCGGGGGAACGGGGGAGCAGTACTTC
.	13	TRBV24-1	.	TRBJ1-2	CATSDGAKDGYTF	TGTGCCACCAGTGACGGGGCCAAGGATGGCTACACCTTC
.	15	TRBV20-1	many	TRBJ2-3	CSARRDGGLVDTQYF	TGCAGTGCTAGACGGGACGGGGGATTAGTGGATACGCAGTATTTT
.	16	TRBV27	few	TRBJ2-3	CAIPDTSKAHTDTQYF	TGTGCCATACCCGATACCAGCAAGGCGCACACAGATACGCAGTATTTT
TRBD2	15	TRBV4-1	few	TRBJ2-1	CASRYGLAGYNEQFF	TGCGCCAGCAGGTACGGACTAGCGGGGTACAATGAGCAGTTCTTC
.	13	TRBV6-6	.	TRBJ2-4	CASSWRPEDIQYF	TGTGCCAGCAGTTGGCGTCCGGAGGACATTCAGTACTTC
.	13	TRBV29-1	.	TRBJ1-1	CSVVRSGNTEAFF	TGCAGCGTTGTTCGTAGCGGGAACACTGAAGCTTTCTTT
.	13	TRBV6-5	many	TRBJ1-3	CASSYGVGNTIYF	TGTGCCAGCAGTTACGGGGTTGGAAACACCATATATTTT
TRBD1	15	TRBV27	.	TRBJ1-2	CASSSIRTGGPGYTF	TGTGCCAGCAGTTCCATCAGGACAGGGGGCCCTGGCTACACCTTC
.	15	TRBV7-2	.	TRBJ2-2	CASSLWGQNTGELFF	TGTGCCAGCAGCTTATGGGGACAGAACACCGGGGAGCTGTTTTTT
.	13	TRBV6-1	few	TRBJ2-5	CASSRGRGETQYF	TGTGCCAGCAGCAGGGGTCGGGGAGAGACCCAGTACTTC
.	14	TRBV29-1	.	TRBJ2-7	CSVEGVRGDYEQYF	TGCAGCGTGGAGGGGGTTAGGGGAGACTACGAGCAGTACTTC
TRBD2	15	TRBV9	few	TRBJ2-1	CASSGGGAPYNEQFF	TGTGCCAGCAGCGGCGGGGGGGCCCCCTACAATGAGCAGTTCTTC
TRBD1	14	TRBV19	.	TRBJ1-5	CASSTRGPDQPQHF	TGTGCCAGTAGTACCAGGGGGCCGGATCAGCCCCAGCATTTT
.	16	TRBV7-6	few	TRBJ2-7	CASSLGWARGVGEQYF	TGTGCCAGCAGCTTAGGGTGGGCCAGGGGGGTCGGCGAGCAGTACTTC
TRBD1	12	TRBV29-1	few	TRBJ1-1	CSGGQPNTEAFF	TGCAGCGGGGGACAGCCGAACACTGAAGCTTTCTTT
.	15	TRBV2	.	TRBJ2-1	CASSDPVWTFNEQFF	TGTGCCAGCAGTGACCCGGTATGGACTTTCAATGAGCAGTTCTTC
.	13	TRBV7-9	.	TRBJ2-5	CASSLPGEETQYF	TGTGCCAGCAGCCTTCCGGGGGAAGAGACCCAGTACTTC
TRBD1	17	TRBV6-5	few	TRBJ1-6	CASSYRGQDISGSPLHF	TGTGCCAGCAGTTACAGGGGACAGGACATATCGGGTTCACCCCTCCACTTT
.	15	TRBV6-6	few	TRBJ2-1	CASSYSTDAEVEQFF	TGTGCCAGCAGTTACTCCACCGATGCCGAGGTTGAGCAGTTCTTC
.	14	TRBV10-3	.	TRBJ1-1	CAISPVGGDSEAFF	TGTGCCATCAGCCCAGTCGGGGGGGACTCTGAAGCTTTCTTT
.	15	TRBV20-1	.	TRBJ2-7	CSASFRDTLSYEQYF	TGCAGTGCTTCTTTCCGGGACACCCTCTCCTACGAGCAGTACTTC
.	15	TRBV7-6	.	TRBJ2-1	CASSLEGSRTNEQFF	TGTGCCAGCAGCTTAGAAGGGTCGCGGACGAATGAGCAGTTCTTC
.	13	TRBV29-1	many	TRBJ2-3	CSVGGVDTDTQYF	TGCAGCGTTGGCGGGGTCGACACAGATACGCAGTATTTT
.	14	TRBV4-3	many	TRBJ2-5	CASSQGRTRGTQYF	TGCGCCAGCAGCCAAGGGAGGACCCGCGGGACCCAGTACTTC
TRBD2	19	TRBV3-1	few	TRBJ2-5	CASSQDLGLAGGLQETQYF	TGTGCCAGCAGCCAAGATCTCGGCCTAGCGGGGGGCCTTCAAGAGACCCAGTACTTC
.	12	TRBV5-1	.	TRBJ2-4	CASSLDNSIQYF	TGCGCCAGCAGCTTGGACAATTCCATTCAGTACTTC
.	16	TRBV5-1	many	TRBJ2-1	CASSLQGSGSYNEQFF	TGCGCCAGCAGCTTGCAGGGGTCCGGCTCCTACAATGAGCAGTTCTTC
TRBD2	16	TRBV7-2	.	TRBJ2-2	CASSLPPGGNPGELFF	TGTGCCAGCAGCTTACCCCCGGGGGGAAATCCCGGGGAGCTGTTTTTT
.	14	TRBV12-3/TRBV12-4	.	TRBJ1-1	CASSQSRAQTEAFF	TGTGCCAGCAGTCAGTCCAGGGCTCAAACTGAAGCTTTCTTT
TRBD1	16	TRBV5-4	few	TRBJ2-5	CASSPGQGARQETQYF	TGTGCCAGCAGCCCCGGACAGGGGGCGAGGCAAGAGACCCAGTACTTC
.	13	TRBV12-3/TRBV12-4	.	TRBJ2-3	CASSVTGTDTQYF	TGTGCCAGCAGCGTTACGGGCACAGATACGCAGTATTTT
.	16	TRBV7-2	.	TRBJ2-1	CASSFLTLSSYNEQFF	TGTGCCAGCAGCTTCCTGACGTTAAGCTCCTACAATGAGCAGTTCTTC
.	15	TRBV11-2	.	TRBJ2-7	CASSLAPGTSYEQYF	TGTGCCAGCAGCTTAGCCCCGGGGACAAGCTACGAGCAGTACTTC
.	16	TRBV4-1	few	TRBJ1-1	CASNPVPSPGNTEAFF	TGCGCCAGCAACCCCGTCCCCTCGCCGGGGAACACTGAAGCTTTCTTT
.	11	TRBV5-1	many	TRBJ1-1	CASRTSTEAFF	TGCGCCAGCAGAACGAGCACTGAAGCTTTCTTT
.	14	TRBV28	few	TRBJ2-3	CASSIQGRADTQYF	TGTGCCAGCAGTATACAGGGCAGGGCAGATACGCAGTATTTT
.	13	TRBV15	.	TRBJ2-7	CATSRRQGHEQYF	TGTGCCACCAGCAGGAGGCAGGGACACGAGCAGTACTTC
TRBD1	14	TRBV3-1	few	TRBJ1-1	CASSLHRGRTEAFF	TGTGCCAGCAGCCTCCACAGGGGAAGAACTGAAGCTTTCTTT
.	17	TRBV6-1	.	TRBJ2-2	CASSEVLASGDTGELFF	TGTGCCAGCAGTGAAGTTTTAGCGTCAGGGGACACCGGGGAGCTGTTTTTT
TRBD1	14	TRBV7-2	.	TRBJ2-5	CASNTLGQPETQYF	TGTGCCAGCAACACCCTGGGACAGCCAGAGACCCAGTACTTC
TRBD2	19	TRBV5-1	.	TRBJ2-7	CASSLSGLAGRSFPYEQYF	TGCGCCAGCAGCTTGAGCGGACTAGCGGGACGTAGTTTCCCATACGAGCAGTACTTC
TRBD1	14	TRBV29-1	many	TRBJ2-7	CSVGFEGALYEQYF	TGCAGCGTTGGATTTGAGGGGGCGCTTTACGAGCAGTACTTC
TRBD1	14	TRBV20-1	many	TRBJ2-7	CSAPPAGTAYEQYF	TGCAGTGCTCCACCAGCCGGGACAGCCTACGAGCAGTACTTC
.	13	TRBV7-2	many	TRBJ2-2	CASSFPPHIELFF	TGTGCCAGCAGCTTCCCCCCTCACATAGAGCTGTTTTTT
.	13	TRBV7-8	many	TRBJ2-7	CASSLVLGAEQYF	TGTGCCAGCAGCTTAGTACTTGGGGCCGAGCAGTACTTC
TRBD1	17	TRBV6-5	.	TRBJ1-4	CASSYSTGGRTNEKLFF	TGTGCCAGCAGTTACTCTACAGGGGGTCGGACTAATGAAAAACTGTTTTTT